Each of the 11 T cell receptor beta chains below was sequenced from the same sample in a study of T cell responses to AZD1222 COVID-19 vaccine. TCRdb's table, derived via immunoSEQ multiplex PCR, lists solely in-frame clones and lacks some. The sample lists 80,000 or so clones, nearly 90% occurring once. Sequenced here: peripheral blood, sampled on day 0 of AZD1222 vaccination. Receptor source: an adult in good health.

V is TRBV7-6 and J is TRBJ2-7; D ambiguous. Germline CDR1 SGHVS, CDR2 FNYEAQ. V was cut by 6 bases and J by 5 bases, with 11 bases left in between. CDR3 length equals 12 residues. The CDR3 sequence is CASRSWADEQYF. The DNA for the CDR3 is TGTGCCAGCAGGTCGTGGGCCGACGAGCAGTACTTC.

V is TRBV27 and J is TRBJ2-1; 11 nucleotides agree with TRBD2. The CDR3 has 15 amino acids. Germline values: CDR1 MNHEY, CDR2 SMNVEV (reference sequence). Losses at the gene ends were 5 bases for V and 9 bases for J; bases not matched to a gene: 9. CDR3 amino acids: CASSTLAGAPFEQFF. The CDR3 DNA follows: TGTGCCAGCAGTACACTAGCGGGAGCCCCATTTGAGCAGTTCTTC.

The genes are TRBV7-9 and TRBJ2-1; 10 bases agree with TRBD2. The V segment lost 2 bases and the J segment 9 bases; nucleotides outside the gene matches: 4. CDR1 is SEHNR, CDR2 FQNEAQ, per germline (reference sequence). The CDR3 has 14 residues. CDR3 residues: CASSLQREGREQFF. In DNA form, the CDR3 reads TGTGCCAGCAGCTTACAGCGGGAGGGACGTGAGCAGTTCTTC.

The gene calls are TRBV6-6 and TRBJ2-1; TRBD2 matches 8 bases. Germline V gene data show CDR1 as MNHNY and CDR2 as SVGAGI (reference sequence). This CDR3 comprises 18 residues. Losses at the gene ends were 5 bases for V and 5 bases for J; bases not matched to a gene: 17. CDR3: CASSPGPPTSGFNNEQFF. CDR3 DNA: TGTGCCAGCAGTCCAGGGCCTCCCACTAGCGGATTTAACAATGAGCAGTTCTTC.

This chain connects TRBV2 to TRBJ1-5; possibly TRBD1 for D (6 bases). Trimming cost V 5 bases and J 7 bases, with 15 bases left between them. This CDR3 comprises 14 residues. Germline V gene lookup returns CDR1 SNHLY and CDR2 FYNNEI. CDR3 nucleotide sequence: TGTGCCAGCAGTATTTTCAGGGGTGGCCAGCCCCAGCATTTT. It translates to CASSIFRGGQPQHF.

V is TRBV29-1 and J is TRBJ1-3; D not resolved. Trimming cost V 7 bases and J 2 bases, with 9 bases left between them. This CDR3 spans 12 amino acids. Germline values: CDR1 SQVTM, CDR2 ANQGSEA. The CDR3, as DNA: TGCAGCGGCCAGGTTACTGGAAACACCATATATTTT. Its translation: CSGQVTGNTIYF.

The CDR3 loop reads CASSGARTGELFF. DNA for the CDR3: TGTGCCAGTAGCGGGGCGCGGACCGGGGAGCTGTTTTTT. The chain carries TRBV19 and TRBJ2-2, with D perhaps assigned TRBD1 or TRBD2 (5 bases each). Trimming shortened V by 6 bases and J by 5 bases, and 10 bases separated the two germline ends. This CDR3 is 13 amino acids long. Germline V gene sequence: CDR1 LNHDA, CDR2 SQIVND (reference sequence). The full variable domain, in which reference TRBV19 and TRBJ2-2 provide the parts outside the CDR3, is DGGITQSPKYLFRKEGQNVTLSCEQNLNHDAMYWYRQDPGQGLRLIYYSQIVNDFQKGDIAEGYSVSREKKESFPLTVTSAQKNPTAFYLCASSGARTGELFFGEGSRLTVL.

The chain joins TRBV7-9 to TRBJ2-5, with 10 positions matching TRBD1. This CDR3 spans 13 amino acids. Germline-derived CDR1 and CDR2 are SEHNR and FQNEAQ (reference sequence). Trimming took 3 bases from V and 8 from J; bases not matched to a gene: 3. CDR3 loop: CASSFGQGETQYF. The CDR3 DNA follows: TGTGCCAGCAGCTTCGGACAGGGGGAAACCCAGTACTTC.

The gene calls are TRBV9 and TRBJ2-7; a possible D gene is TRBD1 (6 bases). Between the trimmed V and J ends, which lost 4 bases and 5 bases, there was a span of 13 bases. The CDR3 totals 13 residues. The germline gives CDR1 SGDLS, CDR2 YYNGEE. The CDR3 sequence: CASSLRGRDEQYF. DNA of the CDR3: TGTGCCAGCAGCCTCAGGGGAAGGGACGAGCAGTACTTC.

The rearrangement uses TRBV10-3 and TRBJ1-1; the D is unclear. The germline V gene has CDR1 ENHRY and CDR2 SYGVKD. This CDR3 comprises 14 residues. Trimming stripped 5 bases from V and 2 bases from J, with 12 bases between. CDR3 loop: CAISHSPFNTEAFF. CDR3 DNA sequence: TGTGCCATCAGTCATAGCCCCTTTAACACTGAAGCTTTCTTT.

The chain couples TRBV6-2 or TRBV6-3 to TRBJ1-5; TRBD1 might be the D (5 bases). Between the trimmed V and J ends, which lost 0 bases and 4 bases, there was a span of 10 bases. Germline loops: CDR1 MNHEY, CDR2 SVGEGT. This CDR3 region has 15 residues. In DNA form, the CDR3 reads TGTGCCAGCAGTTACTCAACAGGTTTAAATCAGCCCCAGCATTTT. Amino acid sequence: CASSYSTGLNQPQHF.